What follows are 2 T cell receptor beta chains derived from one specimen sequenced in a study of control samples from healthy donors and cancer patients. Libraries were prepared by immunoSEQ multiplex PCR; TCRdb keeps only in-frame clonotypes and omits some of them. The sample includes 170,000 or so clones, more than 85% of them seen just once. Source material: blood. These TCRs come from a middle-aged woman in good health.

The chain has TRBV24-1 and TRBJ2-5; D is unresolved. Germline assignment: CDR1 KGHDR and CDR2 SFDVKD. The length of the CDR3 is 15 residues. Trimming removed 2 bases at V and 3 bases at J, with 12 bases between. The CDR3 coding sequence is TGTGCCACCAGTGATTGGTCCGAAGGCGAAGAGACCCAGTACTTC. Amino acid sequence: CATSDWSEGEETQYF.

The chain joins TRBV10-1 to TRBJ2-2; TRBD1 matches 8 bases. Germline loops: CDR1 WNHNN, CDR2 SYGVQD (reference sequence). V gave up 5 bases and J gave up 7 bases; unmatched junction bases: 9. This CDR3 contains 15 residues. The CDR3 region is CASSTDRAISGELFF. The CDR3 DNA follows: TGCGCCAGCAGTACGGACAGGGCCATTAGCGGGGAGCTGTTTTTT.